These T cell receptor beta chains were read from a single sample in a study of graft-versus-host responses after intestinal transplantation. These receptors have no identified antigens. Generated by immunoSEQ multiplex PCR, the TCRdb table keeps only in-frame clones and is missing some. The sample records under 100,000 clones, around 93% being singletons. The material was unstimulated CD8+ T cells sorted from spleen or lymph node cells, obtained before transplant. These receptors all come from a human donor who was the organ donor for an intestinal transplant. Both conserved end residues are part of each CDR3. Each record gives: V gene, clone size, D gene, J gene, CDR3 DNA, CDR3 protein. A D gene is named only where the DNA matches it firmly. Where a row states a size, it is once, few, many or the class of an expanded clone; other rows omit it.

TRBV9	once	NA	TRBJ2-5	TGTGCCAGCAGCCCCGGGGGAGAGACCCAGTACTTC	CASSPGGETQYF
TRBV7-2	NA	NA	TRBJ1-2	TGTGCCAGCAGCCCGGTCGGGGGGGGAGAGGTCGGCTTC	CASSPVGGGEVGF
TRBV4-1	NA	TRBD2	TRBJ2-2	TGCGCCAGCAGTCAGTCGGGACTAGTTGACACCGGGGAGCTGTTTTTT	CASSQSGLVDTGELFF
TRBV6-5	NA	TRBD1	TRBJ1-1	TGTGCCAGCAGTTACTCGACAGGGATGAACACTGAAGCTTTCTTT	CASSYSTGMNTEAFF
TRBV4-1	once	NA	TRBJ2-3	TGCGCCAGCTGGGGGGGCACAGATACGCAGTATTTT	CASWGGTDTQYF
TRBV11-2	NA	NA	TRBJ1-4	TGTGCCAGCAGCTTACCAGGGAGGAATGAAAAACTGTTTTTT	CASSLPGRNEKLFF
TRBV7-6	once	TRBD2	TRBJ2-3	TGTGCCAGCAGCTTAGGCCCCTCTGGAGCGGGAACATCGGATACGCAGTATTTT	CASSLGPSGAGTSDTQYF
TRBV7-9	few	NA	TRBJ1-1	TGTGCCAGCACCGGGAGTTTGAACACTGAAGCTTTCTTT	CASTGSLNTEAFF
TRBV5-6	NA	NA	TRBJ2-7	TGTGCCAGCAGCTCCAGGGTGGGCGAGCAGTACTTC	CASSSRVGEQYF
TRBV13	NA	TRBD1	TRBJ2-5	TGTGCCAGCAGCTTAGCGGGACAGGGACGGGGAGAGACCCAGTACTTC	CASSLAGQGRGETQYF
TRBV27	once	NA	TRBJ1-4	TGTGCCAGCAGTTTATCGGGGGAGGGGGGTATGGAGGTTGAAAAACTGTTTTTT	CASSLSGEGGMEVEKLFF
TRBV7-2	NA	TRBD2	TRBJ2-7	TGTGCCAGCAGCTTAGCGGGAGGGTTACCCTACGAGCAGTACTTC	CASSLAGGLPYEQYF
TRBV27	once	TRBD1	TRBJ2-7	TGTGCCAGCAGTTTAATCGGGGACAGTGCCTACGAGCAGTACTTC	CASSLIGDSAYEQYF
TRBV11-3	NA	TRBD1	TRBJ1-2	TGTGCCAGCAGCTTAGGGATGCAGGGGGCCTATGGCTACACCTTC	CASSLGMQGAYGYTF
TRBV5-1	once	TRBD1	TRBJ2-7	TGCGCCAGCAGCTCCAGGGACAGGGCGGGCGAGCAGTACTTC	CASSSRDRAGEQYF
TRBV28	NA	NA	TRBJ2-7	TGTGCCAGCAGCCTGCTCAGCGAGCAGTACTTC	CASSLLSEQYF
TRBV5-6	NA	TRBD2	TRBJ2-7	TGTGCCAGCAGCTGGGGGGGTAGCGAGCAGTACTTC	CASSWGGSEQYF
TRBV29-1	once	TRBD1	TRBJ1-4	TGCAGCGTTGCAGGGGGCGGTGAAAAACTGTTTTTT	CSVAGGGEKLFF
TRBV7-9	NA	NA	TRBJ1-1	TGTGCCAGCAGCTTATCGGCAGGGCCTACGAACACTGAAGCTTTCTTT	CASSLSAGPTNTEAFF
TRBV7-2	NA	NA	TRBJ2-3	TGTGCCAGCAGCCGGTTAGGGGGGGGTACCACAGATACGCAGTATTTT	CASSRLGGGTTDTQYF
TRBV27	once	NA	TRBJ2-7	TGTGCCAGCAGTGCTGCCGGGACTGGCTACGAGCAGTACTTC	CASSAAGTGYEQYF
TRBV7-9	few	TRBD1	TRBJ1-2	TGTGCCAGCAGCTTAGAATTGACAGGGGCGGCGAATGGCTACACCTTC	CASSLELTGAANGYTF
TRBV27	NA	TRBD2	TRBJ2-3	TGTGCCAGCAGTACCTCTAGCGGGGGTACGGATACGCAGTATTTT	CASSTSSGGTDTQYF
TRBV7-8	NA	NA	TRBJ1-1	TGTGCCAGCAGCTTCCATGTGGCGGGGACCTACACTGAAGCTTTCTTT	CASSFHVAGTYTEAFF
TRBV14	NA	NA	TRBJ2-2	TGTGCCAGCAGCCAAGTGGAGTTCTTTGCGCGGGGCAACACCGGGGAGCTGTTTTTT	CASSQVEFFARGNTGELFF
TRBV5-1	NA	TRBD2	TRBJ2-3	TGCGCCAGCAGCCCTAGCGGGGGGTGGGGAGATACGCAGTATTTT	CASSPSGGWGDTQYF
TRBV9	NA	NA	TRBJ2-1	TGTGCCAGCAGCGTAGTGGAGAATGAGCAGTTCTTC	CASSVVENEQFF
TRBV7-9	NA	NA	TRBJ1-1	TGTGCCAGCAGCCCCGGGGGAGCTTTCTTT	CASSPGGAFF
TRBV4-1	NA	NA	TRBJ2-7	TGCGCCAGCAGCCAGACCACAGGGCTACGTTTAGGGGAACCCTACGAGCAGTACTTC	CASSQTTGLRLGEPYEQYF
TRBV7-2	once	TRBD2	TRBJ2-7	TGTGCCAGCAGCTGGACTAGCGGGGGAGAGGAGCAGTACTTC	CASSWTSGGEEQYF
TRBV27	NA	NA	TRBJ2-1	TGTGCCAGCAGTTTATCATCAGGGGAAGCCTACAATGAGCAGTTCTTC	CASSLSSGEAYNEQFF